This entry is about one T cell receptor beta chain. Its antigen is unknown. The data belong to a study of graft-versus-host responses after intestinal transplantation. Looking at the study overall: Every recipient had anti-thymocyte globulin induction and about three years of tacrolimus plus steroids. General observations from the study: Early HvG declines after transplant were associated with peak circulating GvH clone levels.

Sequencing was performed with immunoSEQ multiplex PCR; in TCRdb, only in-frame clones are kept and a portion is missing. The sample records 43,000 or so clones, about 95% being singletons. The CDR3 extends over 17 amino acids. After removal of 4 bases from V and 1 base from J, the junction contained 11 bases not matched to a gene. The V gene's germline CDR1 is MGHRA and CDR2 YSYEKL. The sequence came from a human patient who received an intestinal transplant, so some T cells may come from the graft donor. The sample in question was PBMCs, obtained approximately 360 days after intestinal transplant. This rearrangement joins TRBV4-1 to TRBJ2-7, with TRBD1 matching 9 bases. The CDR3 nucleotides are TGCGCCAGCAGCCGAGACCTCGGACAGGGGAAATCCTACGAGCAGTACTTC. Its protein is CASSRDLGQGKSYEQYF.